This T cell receptor (beta chain) was sequenced in a study of cytomegalovirus exposure and HLA in healthy donors. Study results and caveats: From TCR beta sequences, most subjects' HLA-A and HLA-B alleles were reportedly predicted accurately.

Use of 60 Vbeta and 13 Jbeta primers characterized the PCR. Data came from immunoSEQ multiplex PCR; TCRdb stores just in-frame clones and leaves some out. The table records 85,000 to 120,000 clones, roughly 74% of them present only once. Worth noting for this clone: The antigen is unknown.

The V gene lost 9 bases and the J gene lost 8 bases, with 7 bases spanning the gap. This CDR3 is built from 9 residues. Germline CDR1 is SEHNR and CDR2 is FQNEAQ (reference sequence). The clonotype comes from a man aged 40-49 years in good health and CMV-seronegative. This rearrangement joins TRBV7-9 to TRBJ1-2; no definite D call. The material sequenced was PBMCs. This chain's CDR3 is CASFLGYTF. CDR3 coding DNA: TGTGCCAGTTTCCTCGGCTACACCTTC.